The TCR beta chain under discussion was sequenced for a study of OX40 agonist ivuxolimab in advanced cancers. Study summary: A diagnosis of hepatocellular carcinoma, melanoma, renal cell or head and neck cancer was present in dose-escalation patients. Study-wide findings and caveats: Low normalized T-cell clonal expansion also characterized some of the nonresponders.

The CDR3 is 16 residues long. Trimming pared 0 bases from V and 0 bases from J, leaving 6 bases between. Looked up from germline, CDR1 is SGHTA and CDR2 is FQGNSA. Turning to this clone: What it recognizes is unknown.

The repertoire was sequenced with immunoSEQ multiplex PCR; TCRdb's copy has only in-frame clones and lacks some. The table lists about 48,000 clones, around 87% of them singletons, with 1.5% to 2% in the top ten. This sample comprised CD4+ or CD8+ T cells sorted from blood, obtained in a trial of the OX40 agonist ivuxolimab. The TCR comes from an adult with an advanced solid tumor such as melanoma, head and neck, liver or kidney cancer. This rearrangement joins TRBV7-2 to TRBJ2-6; D possibly corresponds to TRBD2 (5 bases). CDR3: CASSLASGSGANVLTF. The CDR3 region has the DNA TGTGCCAGCAGCTTAGCGAGCGGCTCTGGGGCCAACGTCCTGACTTTC.